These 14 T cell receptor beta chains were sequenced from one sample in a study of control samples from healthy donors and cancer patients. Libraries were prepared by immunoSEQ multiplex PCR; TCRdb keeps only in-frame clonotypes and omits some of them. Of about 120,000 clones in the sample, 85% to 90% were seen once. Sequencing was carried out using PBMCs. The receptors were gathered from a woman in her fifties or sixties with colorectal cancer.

In nucleotides, the CDR3 is TGTGCCAGCAGCCAAGTTCCAGAGGATTCACCCCTCCACTTT. It yields the protein CASSQVPEDSPLHF. The V and J genes are TRBV3-1 (or the pseudogene TRBV3-2) and TRBJ1-6; D gene unclear. The length of the CDR3 is 14 residues. The V end lost 1 base, the J end lost 8 bases, and 9 bases lay between the germline ends. CDR1 LGHDT and CDR2 YNNKEL come from the germline V gene (reference sequence).

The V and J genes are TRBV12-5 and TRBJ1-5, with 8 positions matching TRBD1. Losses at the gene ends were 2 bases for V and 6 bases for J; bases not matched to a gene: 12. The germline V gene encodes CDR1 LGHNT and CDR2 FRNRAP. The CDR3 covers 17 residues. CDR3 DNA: TGTGCTAGTGGTTTGTTTACAGGGGGTGCGGTTGGTCAGCCCCAGCATTTT. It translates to CASGLFTGGAVGQPQHF.

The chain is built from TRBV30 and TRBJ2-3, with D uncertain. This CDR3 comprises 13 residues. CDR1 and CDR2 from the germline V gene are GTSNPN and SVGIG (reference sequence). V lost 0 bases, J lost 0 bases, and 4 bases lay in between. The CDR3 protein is CAWSVGSTDTQYF. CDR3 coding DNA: TGTGCCTGGAGTGTAGGGAGCACAGATACGCAGTATTTT. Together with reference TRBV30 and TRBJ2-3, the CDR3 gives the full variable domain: SQTIHQWPATLVQPVGSPLSLECTVEGTSNPNLYWYRQAAGRGLQLLFYSVGIGQISSEVPQNLSASRPQDRQFILSSKKLLLSDSGFYLCAWSVGSTDTQYFGPGTRLTVL.

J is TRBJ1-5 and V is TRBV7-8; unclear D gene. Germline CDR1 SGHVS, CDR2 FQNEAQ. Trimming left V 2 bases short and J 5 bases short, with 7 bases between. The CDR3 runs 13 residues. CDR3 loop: CASSLYGDQPQHF. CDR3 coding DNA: TGTGCCAGCAGCTTATACGGGGATCAGCCCCAGCATTTT.

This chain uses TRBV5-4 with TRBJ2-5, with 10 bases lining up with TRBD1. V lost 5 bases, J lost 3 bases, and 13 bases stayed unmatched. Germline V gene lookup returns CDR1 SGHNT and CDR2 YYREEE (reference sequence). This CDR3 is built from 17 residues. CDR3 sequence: CASRRQTGGIGKETQYF. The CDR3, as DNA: TGTGCCAGCAGACGTCAGACAGGGGGCATTGGGAAAGAGACCCAGTACTTC.

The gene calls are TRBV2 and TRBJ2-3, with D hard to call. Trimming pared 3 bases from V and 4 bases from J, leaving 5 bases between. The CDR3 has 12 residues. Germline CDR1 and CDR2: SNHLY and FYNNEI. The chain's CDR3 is CASSESSDTQYF. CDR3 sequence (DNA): TGTGCCAGCAGTGAGAGCTCAGATACGCAGTATTTT.

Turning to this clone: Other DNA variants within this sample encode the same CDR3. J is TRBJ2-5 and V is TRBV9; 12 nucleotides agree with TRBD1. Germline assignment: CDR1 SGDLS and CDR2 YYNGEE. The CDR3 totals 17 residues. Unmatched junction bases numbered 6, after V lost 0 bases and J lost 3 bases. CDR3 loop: CASSVGPGQGAEETQYF. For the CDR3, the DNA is TGTGCCAGCAGCGTAGGGCCGGGACAGGGGGCAGAAGAGACCCAGTACTTC.

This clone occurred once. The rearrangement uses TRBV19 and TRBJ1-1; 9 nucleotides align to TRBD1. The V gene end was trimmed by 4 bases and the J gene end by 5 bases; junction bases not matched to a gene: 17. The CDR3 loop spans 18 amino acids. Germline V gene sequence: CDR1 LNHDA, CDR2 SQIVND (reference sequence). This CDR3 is CASSTRNTGTGSGTEAFF. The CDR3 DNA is TGTGCCAGTAGTACCCGTAATACCGGGACAGGGTCTGGGACTGAAGCTTTCTTT.

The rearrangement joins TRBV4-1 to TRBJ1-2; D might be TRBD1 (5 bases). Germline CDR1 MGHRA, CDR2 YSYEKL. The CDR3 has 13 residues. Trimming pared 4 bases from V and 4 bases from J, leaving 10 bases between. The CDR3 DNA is TGCGCCAGCAGCCCGTCGGGGGGCTATGGCTACACCTTC. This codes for CASSPSGGYGYTF.

This CDR3 reads CASRRTGPYEQYF. CDR3 bases: TGTGCCAGCAGGAGGACAGGCCCCTACGAGCAGTACTTC. The gene calls are TRBV6-5 and TRBJ2-7; 7 nucleotides line up with TRBD1. Germline V CDR1 and CDR2: MNHEY, SVGAGI. The junction had 4 bases not matched to a gene; V was cut back by 6 bases and J by 2 bases. The CDR3 is 13 residues long.

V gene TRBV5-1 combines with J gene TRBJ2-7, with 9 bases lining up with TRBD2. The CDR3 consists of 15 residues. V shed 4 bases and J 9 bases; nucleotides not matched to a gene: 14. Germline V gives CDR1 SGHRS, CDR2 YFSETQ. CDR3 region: CASSLGTSRGSGQYF. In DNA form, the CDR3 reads TGCGCCAGCAGCCTAGGGACTAGCAGGGGGTCGGGGCAGTACTTC. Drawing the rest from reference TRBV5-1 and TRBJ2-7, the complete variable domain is KAGVTQTPRYLIKTRGQQVTLSCSPISGHRSVSWYQQTPGQGLQFLFEYFSETQRNKGNFPGRFSGRQFSNSRSEMNVSTLELGDSALYLCASSLGTSRGSGQYFGPGTRLTVT.

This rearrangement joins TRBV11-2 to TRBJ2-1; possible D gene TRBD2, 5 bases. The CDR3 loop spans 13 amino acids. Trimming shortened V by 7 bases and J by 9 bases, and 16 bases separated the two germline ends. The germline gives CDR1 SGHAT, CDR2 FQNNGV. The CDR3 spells CASTSDGIGEQFF. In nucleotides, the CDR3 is TGTGCCAGCACCTCTGACGGGATTGGTGAGCAGTTCTTC.

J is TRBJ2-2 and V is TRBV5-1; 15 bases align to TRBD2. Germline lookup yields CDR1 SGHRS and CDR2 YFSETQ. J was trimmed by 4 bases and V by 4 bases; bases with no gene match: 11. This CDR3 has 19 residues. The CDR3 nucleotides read TGCGCCAGCAGCCCTGGGACTAGCGGGGGGACAACGGGCACCGGGGAGCTGTTTTTT. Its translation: CASSPGTSGGTTGTGELFF.

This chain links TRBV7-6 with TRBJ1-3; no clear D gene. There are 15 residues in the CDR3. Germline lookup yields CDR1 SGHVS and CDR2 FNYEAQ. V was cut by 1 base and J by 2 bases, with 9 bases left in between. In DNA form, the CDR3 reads TGTGCCAGCAGCTTAGAGGGCGGTACTGGAAACACCATATATTTT. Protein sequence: CASSLEGGTGNTIYF.